The present entry profiles one T cell receptor (beta chain) with its context. Its binding antigen is unknown. The input lacks base qualities; no much larger clone sits a single base away. The data stem from a study of HIV-infected patients and healthy controls (dated by TCRdb to the mid-2010s). Library creation used 5' RACE. Sequencing relied on an Illumina MiSeq. Clones were called with MiXCR by TCRdb after fastp trimmed the public reads at Q25, and only in-frame beta chains were retained. Rows are combined by CDR3 protein, so each entry shows the most common genes and DNA. For this sample the table gives around 58,000 distinct CDR3 sequences, of which less than 20% were detected only once. The ten top clones hold under 1.5% of the sample. V is shortened by 0 bases, J by 1 base, and the region joining them spans 10 bases. The CDR3 runs 16 amino acids, cysteine and phenylalanine included. The retained sequence is limited to the CDR3, 48 bases, with the frame set at the first base.

The sequence joins TRBV12-3 or TRBV12-4 to TRBJ1-3; tentative D gene TRBD1, with 5 bases matching. Specimen: CD4+ T cells from blood. This receptor was identified in a human donor in good health. CDR3 protein: CASSLAGTYSGNTIYF. DNA sequence: TGTGCCAGCAGTTTAGCTGGGACCTATTCTGGAAACACCATATATTTT.